These 10 T cell receptor beta chains were sequenced from one sample in a study of T cell repertoires in cytomegalovirus infection. Antigen specificity for these receptors is unknown. TCRdb used MiXCR to reprocess the reads, holding one entry per CDR3 protein. The data show about 470,000 distinct CDR3 sequences, about 44% seen once. The material sequenced was cultured PBMCs, taken from culture after CMV antigen stimulation. These TCRs come from a human donor in good health (CMV status not recorded). Some clones in this sample may be carry-over from other donors' samples.

V usage is TRBV2 and J usage is TRBJ1-5, with D possibly being TRBD1 (5 bases). The CDR3 runs to 13 residues. The germline gives CDR1 SNHLY, CDR2 FYNNEI. V was shortened by 11 bases and J by 6 bases, with 17 bases between the two germline ends. The CDR3 DNA reads TGTGCCGCCGGGGGAGGGAACTTTCAGCCCCAGCATTTT. Residues: CAAGGGNFQPQHF.

This clonotype was detected only a few times. V gene TRBV7-2 combines with J gene TRBJ1-2; D uncertain. Trimming stripped 5 bases from V and 1 base from J, with 11 bases between. The V gene's germline CDR1 is SGHTA and CDR2 FQGNSA. This CDR3 contains 14 residues. The CDR3 loop is CASSKRAVNYGYTF. CDR3 sequence (DNA): TGTGCCAGCAGCAAGCGGGCGGTTAACTATGGCTACACCTTC.

This clonotype was recorded a few times. The chain combines TRBV7-2 with TRBJ2-5; 9 nucleotides align to TRBD1. V dropped 1 base and J dropped 2; count of bases not matched to a gene: 5. This CDR3 has 16 residues. CDR1 and CDR2 from the germline V gene are SGHTA and FQGNSA. CDR3 coding DNA: TGTGCCAGCAGCTTAGTACAGGGGGCAATTCAAGAGACCCAGTACTTC. It yields the protein CASSLVQGAIQETQYF.

This sequence joins TRBV2 and TRBJ2-1, with TRBD1 matching over 9 bases. Trimming took 7 bases from V and 4 from J; bases not matched to a gene: 5. The CDR3 loop spans 14 amino acids. Germline lookup yields CDR1 SNHLY and CDR2 FYNNEI. This CDR3 is CASTGTGIYNEQFF. As DNA, the CDR3 is TGTGCCAGCACTGGGACAGGGATATACAATGAGCAGTTCTTC.

The chain uses TRBV6-6 and TRBJ1-1; D not certain. Germline values: CDR1 MNHNY, CDR2 SVGAGI (reference sequence). This CDR3 has 14 amino acids. V was cut by 6 bases and J by 1 base, with 12 bases left in between. The CDR3 loop reads CASRSEVGNTEAFF. The CDR3 DNA reads TGTGCCAGCAGGTCAGAGGTGGGGAACACTGAAGCTTTCTTT.

In its sample, this clonotype was seen a few times. The rearrangement joins TRBV7-2 to TRBJ1-5; weak D call: TRBD1 (5 bases). CDR3 length: 16 residues. The germline V gene encodes CDR1 SGHTA and CDR2 FQGNSA. With 4 bases removed from V and 2 bases from J, the gap between germline ends came to 15 bases. This CDR3 reads CASSSWGQRGNQPQHF. In nucleotides, the CDR3 is TGTGCCAGCAGCTCTTGGGGCCAACGAGGCAATCAGCCCCAGCATTTT. Together with reference TRBV7-2 and TRBJ1-5, the CDR3 gives the full variable domain: GAGVSQSPSNKVTEKGKDVELRCDPISGHTALYWYRQSLGQGLEFLIYFQGNSAPDKSGLPSDRFSAERTGGSVSTLTIQRTQQEDSAVYLCASSSWGQRGNQPQHFGDGTRLSIL.

This chain links TRBV7-2 with TRBJ2-7; 8 nucleotides align to TRBD2. Per the germline V gene, CDR1 is SGHTA and CDR2 is FQGNSA. The CDR3 consists of 14 residues. J was trimmed by 2 bases and V by 3 bases; bases with no gene match: 3. CDR3 region: CASSLSGGTYEQYF. CDR3 nucleotide sequence: TGTGCCAGCAGCTTGAGCGGGGGCACCTACGAGCAGTACTTC.

This clonotype has more than one count but fewer than ten. The rearrangement joins TRBV7-9 to TRBJ1-4, with D possibly being TRBD1 (6 bases). V lost 7 bases, J lost 5 bases, and 14 bases lay in between. Per the germline V gene, CDR1 is SEHNR and CDR2 is FQNEAQ (reference sequence). The CDR3 totals 14 residues. The CDR3 spells CASTPTGYNEKLFF. The CDR3, as DNA: TGTGCCAGCACTCCAACAGGGTACAATGAAAAACTGTTTTTT.

The rearrangement links TRBV6-5 to TRBJ2-6; 7 bases match TRBD2. The J segment lost 0 bases and the V segment lost 8 bases, leaving 10 bases of the junction unmatched. Germline values: CDR1 MNHEY, CDR2 SVGAGI. The CDR3 is 17 amino acids. The CDR3 loop is CASGRGVRSSGANVLTF. CDR3 nucleotides: TGTGCCAGCGGGAGGGGAGTTAGAAGCTCTGGGGCCAACGTCCTGACTTTC.

The chain carries TRBV23-1 and TRBJ2-3; D may correspond to TRBD1 or TRBD2 (6 bases each). TRBV23-1 has ORF status, its function being uncertain. CDR3 length equals 17 residues. The V and J ends lost 2 bases and 4 bases respectively, with 19 bases between them. CDR3 loop: CASSQGFGWGAPDTQYF. For the CDR3, the DNA is TGCGCCAGCAGTCAAGGGTTCGGGTGGGGGGCCCCAGATACGCAGTATTTT.